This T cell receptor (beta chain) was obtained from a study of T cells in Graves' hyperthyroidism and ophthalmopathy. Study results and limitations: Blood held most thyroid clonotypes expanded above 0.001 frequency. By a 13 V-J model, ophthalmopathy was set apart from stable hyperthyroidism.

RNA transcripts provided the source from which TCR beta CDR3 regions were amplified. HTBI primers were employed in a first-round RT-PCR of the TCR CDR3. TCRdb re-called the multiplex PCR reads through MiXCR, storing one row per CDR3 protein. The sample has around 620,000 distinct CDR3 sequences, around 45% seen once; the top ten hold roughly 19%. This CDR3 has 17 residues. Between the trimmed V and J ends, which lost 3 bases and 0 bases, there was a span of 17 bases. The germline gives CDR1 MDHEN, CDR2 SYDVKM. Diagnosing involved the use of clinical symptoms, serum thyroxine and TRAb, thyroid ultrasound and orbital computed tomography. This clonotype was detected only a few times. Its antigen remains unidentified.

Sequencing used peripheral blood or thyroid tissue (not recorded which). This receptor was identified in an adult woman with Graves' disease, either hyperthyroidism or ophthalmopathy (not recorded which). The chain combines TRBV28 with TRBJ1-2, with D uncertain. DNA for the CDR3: TGTGCCAGCAGTTTCCCTCCGTTTAAGGGTACTAACTATGGCTACACCTTC. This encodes CASSFPPFKGTNYGYTF.